This entry lists 10 T cell receptor beta chains sequenced from one sample in a study of shared clonotypes between healthy human individuals. The method was immunoSEQ multiplex PCR; TCRdb's version includes in-frame clones alone and lacks a portion of them. The table lists some 2,000,000 clones, approximately 94% of them singletons. CD45RO-negative, CCR7-selected cells formed the naive CD8 fraction, which excluded terminally differentiated effector memory CD45RA+ cells. Sequenced input: naive CD8+ T cells sorted from blood. These receptors all stem from a man aged 18 to 30 in good health.

Of note for this clone: The sample has other DNA sequences that encode this CDR3 too. This rearrangement joins TRBV7-9 to TRBJ1-1, with D unresolved. Germline CDR1 is SEHNR and CDR2 is FQNEAQ (reference sequence). Trimming stripped 5 bases from V and 1 base from J, with 5 bases between. The CDR3 is 12 residues long. The CDR3 DNA reads as TGTGCCAGCAGCGAGGGGAACACTGAAGCTTTCTTT. Translating it yields CASSEGNTEAFF.

This clone was observed once. V and J are TRBV11-2 and TRBJ2-1; TRBD2 matches at 10 bases. The CDR3 consists of 18 residues. Trimming at V came to 0 bases and at J to 2 bases, leaving 7 bases not matched to a gene. Germline values: CDR1 SGHAT, CDR2 FQNNGV. The CDR3: CASSLEGLAGGPYNEQFF. CDR3 nucleotides: TGTGCCAGCAGCTTAGAGGGATTAGCGGGGGGCCCCTACAATGAGCAGTTCTTC.

The genes are TRBV7-9 and TRBJ2-1, with 9 positions matching TRBD2. The ends lost 5 bases at V and 4 bases at J; junction bases unmatched: 6. This CDR3 contains 15 residues. Germline V lookup: CDR1 SEHNR, CDR2 FQNEAQ (reference sequence). The CDR3 DNA reads as TGTGCCAGCAGCCCATCTAGCGGGACATACAATGAGCAGTTCTTC. It is translated as CASSPSSGTYNEQFF.

This chain joins TRBV13 and TRBJ2-7; a weak D match, TRBD2 (7 bases). This CDR3 has 14 amino acids. Trimming shortened V by 4 bases and J by 4 bases, and 14 bases separated the two germline ends. The germline gives CDR1 PRHDT, CDR2 FYEKMQ (reference sequence). The CDR3, as DNA: TGTGCCAGCAGCTCCCGGGGGGCGGGGTACGAGCAGTACTTC. Its protein is CASSSRGAGYEQYF.

The rearrangement uses TRBV6-6 and TRBJ2-1, with a weak D call TRBD2 (6 bases). The germline CDR1 and CDR2 sequences are MNHNY and SVGAGI (reference sequence). Deletions cut 10 bases from V and 9 bases from J, with 16 bases between. The CDR3 runs to 12 residues. CDR3 sequence reads: CATDSNGGEQFF. CDR3 coding DNA: TGTGCCACAGATTCGAACGGGGGTGAGCAGTTCTTC.

The chain links TRBV9 to TRBJ2-1, with D perhaps TRBD1 (6 bases). There are 13 residues in the CDR3. V was trimmed by 0 bases and J by 6 bases, leaving 7 bases between them. Germline values: CDR1 SGDLS, CDR2 YYNGEE. The CDR3 sequence: CASSVGQVNEQFF. CDR3 nucleotide sequence: TGTGCCAGCAGCGTAGGACAGGTCAATGAGCAGTTCTTC. The full variable domain, rest sourced from reference TRBV9 and TRBJ2-1, is DSGVTQTPKHLITATGQRVTLRCSPRSGDLSVYWYQQSLDQGLQFLIQYYNGEERAKGNILERFSAQQFPDLHSELNLSSLELGDSALYFCASSVGQVNEQFFGPGTRLTVL.

The chain joins TRBV7-9 to TRBJ2-2, with D hard to call. Trimming left V 5 bases short and J 6 bases short, with 10 bases between. The length of the CDR3 is 13 residues. Germline V lookup: CDR1 SEHNR, CDR2 FQNEAQ (reference sequence). DNA for the CDR3: TGTGCCAGCAGCCCCACTCTGGCCGGGGAGCTGTTTTTT. Translated, it gives CASSPTLAGELFF.

This chain connects TRBV9 to TRBJ2-1; 8 nucleotides line up with TRBD2. J lost 3 bases, V lost 0 bases, and 8 bases had no gene match. The CDR3 extends over 17 amino acids. The germline V gene has CDR1 SGDLS and CDR2 YYNGEE. CDR3 in amino acids: CASSVATSGGLYNEQFF. The CDR3 DNA sequence: TGTGCCAGCAGCGTAGCTACTAGCGGAGGGCTCTACAATGAGCAGTTCTTC.

This sequence joins TRBV10-3 and TRBJ2-7; either TRBD1 or TRBD2 may supply D (5 bases each). Trimming removed 6 bases from V and 2 bases from J, with 11 bases in between. The CDR3 is 13 residues long. CDR1 and CDR2 (germline): ENHRY, SYGVKD. The CDR3 DNA follows: TGTGCCATCAGGGGGGACCAGACCTACGAGCAGTACTTC. Protein product: CAIRGDQTYEQYF.

This sequence joins TRBV27 and TRBJ2-2, with TRBD2 matching over 8 bases. The germline CDR1 and CDR2 sequences are MNHEY and SMNVEV (reference sequence). The CDR3 runs 15 residues. The V and J ends lost 5 bases and 1 base, in that order; junction bases with no gene match: 3. This CDR3 reads CASSPLAGNTGELFF. CDR3 coding DNA: TGTGCCAGCAGTCCGCTAGCGGGGAACACCGGGGAGCTGTTTTTT.